A selection of T cell receptor beta chains follows, all from one sample in a study of shared clonotypes between healthy human individuals. The method was immunoSEQ multiplex PCR; TCRdb's version includes in-frame clones alone and lacks a portion of them. This sample has about 110,000 clones, with about 70% found just once. The sample comprised memory CD8+ T cells sorted from blood. The receptors come from a woman aged 25-40 years in good health. The CDR3 runs from the conserved cysteine through the conserved F or W. D genes are given only for firm matches. Rows may omit the clone size; those that give it use once, few, many or a size class.

v_call	d_call	clone_size	j_call	cdr3_aa	cdr3_nt
TRBV27	.	.	TRBJ2-7	CASSLNPIYEQYF	TGTGCCAGCAGTTTAAATCCTATTTACGAGCAGTACTTC
TRBV7-3	.	once	TRBJ2-3	CASSPYLTDTQYF	TGTGCCAGCAGCCCGTACTTGACGGATACGCAGTATTTT
TRBV6-1	.	.	TRBJ2-6	CASSEGEISGANVLTF	TGTGCCAGCAGCGAAGGAGAGATCTCTGGGGCCAACGTCCTGACTTTC
TRBV28	.	few	TRBJ1-6	CASSLGADSYNSPLHF	TGTGCCAGCAGTTTAGGGGCCGACTCCTATAATTCACCCCTCCACTTT
TRBV5-4	.	.	TRBJ2-2	CASSFYSGGITGELFF	TGTGCCAGCAGCTTCTATTCCGGCGGGATCACCGGGGAGCTGTTTTTT
TRBV5-6	TRBD2	once	TRBJ2-7	CASSLAPTGLAGEYEQYF	TGTGCCAGCAGCTTGGCCCCGACGGGGCTAGCGGGAGAATACGAGCAGTACTTC
TRBV13	TRBD2	.	TRBJ2-1	CASSSGGRTYNEQFF	TGTGCCAGCAGCTCGGGGGGACGGACCTACAATGAGCAGTTCTTC
TRBV6-1	TRBD1	.	TRBJ1-1	CASSEEGTGLLSTEAFF	TGTGCCAGCAGTGAAGAGGGGACAGGGCTACTTAGCACTGAAGCTTTCTTT
TRBV5-1	.	once	TRBJ1-1	CASTNAGNEAFF	TGCGCCAGCACCAACGCGGGCAATGAAGCTTTCTTT
TRBV28	.	.	TRBJ1-5	CASSYTGARNQPQHF	TGTGCCAGCAGCTATACCGGGGCGAGGAATCAGCCCCAGCATTTT